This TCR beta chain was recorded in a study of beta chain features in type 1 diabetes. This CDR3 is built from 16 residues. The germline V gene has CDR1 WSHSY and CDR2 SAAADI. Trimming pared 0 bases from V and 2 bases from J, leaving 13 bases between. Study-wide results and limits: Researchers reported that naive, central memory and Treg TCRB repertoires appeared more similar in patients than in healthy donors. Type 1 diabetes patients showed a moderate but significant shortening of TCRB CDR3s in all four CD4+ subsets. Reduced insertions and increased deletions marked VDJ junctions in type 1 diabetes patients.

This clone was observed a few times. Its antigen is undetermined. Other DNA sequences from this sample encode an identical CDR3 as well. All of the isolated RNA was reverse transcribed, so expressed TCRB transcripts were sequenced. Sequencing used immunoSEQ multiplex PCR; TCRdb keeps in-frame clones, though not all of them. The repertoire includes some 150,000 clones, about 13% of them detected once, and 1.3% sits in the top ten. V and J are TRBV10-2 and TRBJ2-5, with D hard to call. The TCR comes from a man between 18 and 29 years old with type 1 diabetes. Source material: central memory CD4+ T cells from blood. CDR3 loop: CASSESFGVGQETQYF. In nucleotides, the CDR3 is TGCGCCAGCAGTGAGTCGTTTGGGGTCGGGCAAGAGACCCAGTACTTC.